Sequencing of this T cell receptor beta chain was carried out in a study of glioma-infiltrating T cells. The germline V gene encodes CDR1 SGHTA and CDR2 FQGNSA. This CDR3 comprises 18 residues. J gave up 1 base and V 2 bases, and 14 bases lay outside the gene matches. Amplification of TCR alpha and beta CDR3 regions from RNA used iRepertoire nested multiplex PCR. Tissue mRNA or PBMC total RNA, about 90-400 ng, went into one-step reverse transcription and amplification. TCRdb analysed the multiplex PCR reads with MiXCR anew, one entry per CDR3 protein. The data show more than 100,000 distinct CDR3 sequences, about 30% seen once. Comments on this clonotype: Its antigen is not known.

Regarding the study as a whole: Tissue-blood divergence was below expectation in non-neoplastic patients, above in gliomas.

This TCR derives from a human donor with low-grade glioma or glioblastoma, undergoing nonglioma brain surgery, or in good health (not recorded which). The J gene is TRBJ2-7, the V gene TRBV7-2, with 7 bases fitting TRBD2. The sample taken for sequencing was glioma tissue, nonneoplastic brain tissue, or PBMCs (not recorded which). The CDR3 loop is CASSLRGVMGLLSYEQYF. The CDR3 DNA sequence: TGTGCCAGCAGCTTACGAGGTGTGATGGGACTACTGTCCTACGAGCAGTACTTC.